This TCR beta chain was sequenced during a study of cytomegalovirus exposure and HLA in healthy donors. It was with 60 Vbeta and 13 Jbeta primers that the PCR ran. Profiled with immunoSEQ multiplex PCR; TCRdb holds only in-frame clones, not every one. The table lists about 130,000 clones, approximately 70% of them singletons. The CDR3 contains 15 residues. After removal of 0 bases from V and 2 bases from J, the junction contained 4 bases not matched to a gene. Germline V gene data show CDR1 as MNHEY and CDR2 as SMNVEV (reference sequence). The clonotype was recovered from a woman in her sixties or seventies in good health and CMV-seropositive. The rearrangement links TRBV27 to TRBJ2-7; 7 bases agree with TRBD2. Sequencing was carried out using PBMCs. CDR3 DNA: TGTGCCAGCAGTTTATCGAAGCGGGGAACCTACGAGCAGTACTTC. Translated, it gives CASSLSKRGTYEQYF.